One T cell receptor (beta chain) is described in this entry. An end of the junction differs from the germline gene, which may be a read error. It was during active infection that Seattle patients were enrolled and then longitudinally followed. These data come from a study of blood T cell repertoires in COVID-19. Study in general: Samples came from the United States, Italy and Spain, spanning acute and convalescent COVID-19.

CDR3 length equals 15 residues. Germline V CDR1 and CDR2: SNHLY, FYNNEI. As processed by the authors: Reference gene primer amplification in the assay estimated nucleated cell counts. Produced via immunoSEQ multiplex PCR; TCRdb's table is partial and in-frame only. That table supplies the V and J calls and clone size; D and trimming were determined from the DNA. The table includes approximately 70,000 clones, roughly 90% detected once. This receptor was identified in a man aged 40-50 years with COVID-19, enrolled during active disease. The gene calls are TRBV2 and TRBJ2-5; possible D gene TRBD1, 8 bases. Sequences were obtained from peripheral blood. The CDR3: CASSIRQGWEGTQYF. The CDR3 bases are TGTGCAAGCAGTATTCGACAGGGGTGGGAGGGGACCCAGTACTTC.